This TCR beta chain was documented in a study of cytomegalovirus exposure and HLA in healthy donors. Overall study results and limits: In the analysis, some V segments, TRBV6-2 and TRBV6-3 included, were excluded as indistinguishable. TCR beta V segments were, for the most part, productive about 87% or about 30% of the time in an earlier analysis. Reportedly, diagnosis of cytomegalovirus status by the classifier showed high specificity and sensitivity. Common viral pathogens seemed to be connected with several of the most significant clusters, according to a later analysis.

CDR3 size: 14 residues. J gave up 10 bases and V 0 bases, and 4 bases lay outside the gene matches. Germline V gene lookup returns CDR1 SGDLS and CDR2 YYNGEE. A multiplex PCR was run with 60 Vbeta primers and 13 Jbeta primers. Profiled with immunoSEQ multiplex PCR; TCRdb holds only in-frame clones, not every one. The table for this sample gives fewer than 150,000 clones. Comment on this clone: Its antigen remains unidentified.

Material: PBMCs. The receptor was derived from a man aged 40-55 years in good health and CMV-seronegative. This chain joins TRBV9 and TRBJ1-6; 7 nucleotides align to TRBD1. CDR3 sequence reads: CASSVGQGHSPLHF. CDR3 in DNA: TGTGCCAGCAGCGTAGGACAGGGCCACTCACCCCTCCACTTT.